This TCR beta chain appears in the sequencing data of a study of OX40 agonist ivuxolimab in advanced cancers. Looking at the study overall: Three individuals attained partial responses, comprising one hepatocellular carcinoma case and two cutaneous melanoma cases.

Autoimmune disease history or systemic immunosuppression meant exclusion. Cycle 7 day 1, cycle 4 day 1, and baseline were the timepoints at which blood was sampled. Germline lookup yields CDR1 MDHEN and CDR2 SYDVKM. The CDR3 has 16 amino acids. V was shortened by 3 bases and J by 4 bases, with 18 bases between the two germline ends. Produced via immunoSEQ multiplex PCR; TCRdb's table is partial and in-frame only. The table has approximately 89,000 clones, approximately 90% seen once. The rearrangement uses TRBV28 and TRBJ1-1; perhaps TRBD1 as D (5 bases). This clonotype was obtained from an adult with an advanced solid tumor such as melanoma, head and neck, liver or kidney cancer. Sample: CD4+ or CD8+ T cells sorted from blood, taken in a trial of the OX40 agonist ivuxolimab. The CDR3 sequence is CASSFRDGNLATEAFF. CDR3 nucleotides: TGTGCCAGCAGTTTTAGGGACGGAAATTTGGCCACTGAAGCTTTCTTT.